What follows are 7 T cell receptor beta chains derived from one specimen sequenced in a study of cytomegalovirus exposure and HLA in healthy donors. Data came from immunoSEQ multiplex PCR; TCRdb stores just in-frame clones and leaves some out. The profile shows approximately 180,000 clones, around nine tenths of them singletons. Sequencing input: PBMCs. Receptors were obtained from a man aged 18-30 years in good health and CMV-seropositive.

V and J are TRBV7-2 and TRBJ2-7, with a possible D match to TRBD1 (6 bases). V lost 2 bases and J lost 3, with 14 bases in between. The CDR3 covers 15 residues. CDR1 and CDR2 (germline): SGHTA, FQGNSA. CDR3 sequence reads: CASSLIPGQDYEQYF. For the CDR3, the DNA is TGTGCCAGCAGCTTAATCCCGGGACAAGACTACGAGCAGTACTTC.

This clone was seen a handful of times. The V gene is TRBV4-2, the J gene TRBJ1-4; 7 bases line up with TRBD1. This CDR3 has 15 residues. CDR1 is LGHNA and CDR2 is YNFKEQ in the germline V gene. V trimming: 6 bases; J trimming: 8 bases; junction bases outside the gene matches: 12. The CDR3 nucleotides read TGTGCCAGCAGTAATAAGGACAGGCGAGACGAAAAACTGTTTTTT. Its translation is CASSNKDRRDEKLFF.

This chain connects TRBV15 to TRBJ2-6; D perhaps matches TRBD2 (7 bases). Germline values: CDR1 LNHNV, CDR2 YYDKDF (reference sequence). Deletions cut 6 bases from V and 0 bases from J, with 18 bases between. The CDR3 contains 18 residues. CDR3 in DNA: TGTGCCACCAGAGTACAGGGAGGGAGGACCTCTGGGGCCAACGTCCTGACTTTC. Its translation is CATRVQGGRTSGANVLTF.

V is TRBV10-3 and J is TRBJ2-5; D uncertain. The CDR3 has 15 amino acids. V was trimmed by 3 bases and J by 3 bases, leaving 14 bases between them. Per the germline V gene, CDR1 is ENHRY and CDR2 is SYGVKD. CDR3 protein: CAISDSAGREETQYF. The CDR3 DNA reads TGTGCCATCAGTGATTCGGCAGGAAGAGAAGAGACCCAGTACTTC.

This sequence joins TRBV5-6 and TRBJ2-7; TRBD1 might be the D (5 bases). V lost 2 bases and J lost 2, with 20 bases in between. From germline, CDR1 is SGHDT and CDR2 YYEEEE. The CDR3 loop spans 17 amino acids. CDR3: CASSFRQTREVAYEQYF. CDR3 sequence (DNA): TGTGCCAGCAGCTTCCGCCAAACCAGGGAAGTTGCCTACGAGCAGTACTTC.

The chain couples TRBV7-2 to TRBJ2-7; 9 nucleotides line up with TRBD2. This CDR3 is 15 amino acids long. Trimming cost V 5 bases and J 4 bases; bases outside gene matches: 9. Germline lookup yields CDR1 SGHTA and CDR2 FQGNSA. CDR3 protein: CASSNSGGIGYEQYF. DNA for the CDR3: TGTGCCAGCAGCAACAGCGGGGGGATTGGTTACGAGCAGTACTTC.

This chain links TRBV18 with TRBJ2-1; 8 positions agree with TRBD2. Germline CDR1 reads KGHSH; CDR2 reads LQKENI. The V gene end was trimmed by 1 base and the J gene end by 12 bases; junction bases not matched to a gene: 2. CDR3 length: 12 amino acids. The CDR3 DNA reads as TGTGCCAGCTCACCACTAGCGGGATTGCAGTTCTTC. This codes for CASSPLAGLQFF.